The present entry profiles one T cell receptor beta chain with its context. This entry is derived from a study of blood T cell repertoires in COVID-19. Overall study context: Researchers got acute and convalescent COVID-19 samples from the United States, Italy and Spain. Sample material is recorded as cDNA or gDNA derived from T cells, B-cell-depleted T cells, or PBMCs.

Between the trimmed V and J ends, which lost 5 bases and 3 bases, there was a span of 6 bases. Per the germline V gene, CDR1 is SGHAT and CDR2 is FQNNGV. CDR3 length: 12 amino acids. Per the authors' pipeline: Nucleated cell number was recorded as an estimate derived from reference gene primer amplification. Libraries were prepared by immunoSEQ multiplex PCR; TCRdb keeps only in-frame clonotypes and omits some of them. That table is the source of V, J and clone size, and D and trimming were worked out from the DNA. Of 95,000 to 150,000 clones detected, approximately 83% appear once; the ten largest clones hold about 10%.

The sequence derives from a man between 60 and 70 years old with acute or convalescent COVID-19. The material sequenced was peripheral blood. This chain links TRBV11-2 with TRBJ2-3, with unresolved D. The CDR3 nucleotides are TGTGCCAGCAGCAGCCTAACAGATACGCAGTATTTT. Encoded protein: CASSSLTDTQYF.